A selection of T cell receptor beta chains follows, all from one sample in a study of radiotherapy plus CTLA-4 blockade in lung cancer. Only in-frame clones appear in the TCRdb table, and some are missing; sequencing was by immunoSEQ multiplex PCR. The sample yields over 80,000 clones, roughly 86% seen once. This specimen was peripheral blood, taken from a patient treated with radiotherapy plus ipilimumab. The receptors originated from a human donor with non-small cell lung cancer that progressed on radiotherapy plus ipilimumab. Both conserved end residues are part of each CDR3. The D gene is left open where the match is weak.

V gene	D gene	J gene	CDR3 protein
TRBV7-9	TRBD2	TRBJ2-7	CASSPSGGSFSEQYF
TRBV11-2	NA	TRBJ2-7	CASSNQQGSYEQYF
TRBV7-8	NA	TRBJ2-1	CASSSTLSYNEQFF
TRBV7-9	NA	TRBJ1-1	CASRPTGSNTEAFF
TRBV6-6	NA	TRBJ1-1	CASSYSAGNTEAFF
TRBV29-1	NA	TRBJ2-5	CSVKQETQYF
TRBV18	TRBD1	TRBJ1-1	CASSPGQGITEAFF
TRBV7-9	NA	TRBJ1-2	CASSFPTRGRTF
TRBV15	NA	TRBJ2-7	CATSQLGGYEQYF
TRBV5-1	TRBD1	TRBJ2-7	CASSFGPGQGYEQYF
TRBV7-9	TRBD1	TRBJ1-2	CASSLGVRGNYGYTF
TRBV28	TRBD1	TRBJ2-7	CASSSGQGTYEQYF
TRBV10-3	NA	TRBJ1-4	CAISEGSTNEKLFF
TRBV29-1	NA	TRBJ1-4	CSVGVRPNEKLFF
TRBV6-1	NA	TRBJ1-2	CASRESHMVGGYTF
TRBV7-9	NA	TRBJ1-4	CASSATGSATNEKLFF
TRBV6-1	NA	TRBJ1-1	CASSEGLRNTEAFF